Listed below are T cell receptor beta chains from one sample, sequenced in a study of Graves' ophthalmopathy and Graves' hyperthyroidism. TCRdb reprocessed the multiplex PCR reads via MiXCR and lists one record per CDR3 protein. The data show over 150,000 distinct CDR3 sequences, 30% to 45% seen once. Sequenced input: peripheral blood. These receptors all come from a woman in her 40s with Graves' ophthalmopathy. The CDR3 runs from the conserved cysteine through the conserved F or W. Each record gives: J gene, clone size, D gene, V gene, CDR3 protein, CDR3 DNA. D genes are given only for firm matches. Size values are once, few and many counts, or a class for expanded clones, and some rows have none.

TRBJ1-1	NA	TRBD1	TRBV12-3/TRBV12-4	CASDPQGGSNTEAFF	TGTGCCAGCGACCCACAGGGGGGCTCTAACACTGAAGCTTTCTTT
TRBJ1-2	NA	TRBD1	TRBV28	CASSPGTGLPRGYTF	TGTGCCAGCAGCCCCGGGACAGGGCTTCCACGTGGCTACACCTTC
TRBJ2-5	many	NA	TRBV6-1	CASSEVLRETQYF	TGTGCCAGCAGTGAAGTTTTAAGGGAGACCCAGTACTTC
TRBJ2-7	many	NA	TRBV7-9	CASSVGDSYEQYF	TGTGCCAGCAGCGTAGGGGACTCCTACGAGCAGTACTTC
TRBJ1-5	NA	NA	TRBV18	CASSPRGGGPNQPQHF	TGTGCCAGCTCACCTCGGGGGGGGGGCCCCAATCAGCCCCAGCATTTT
TRBJ2-7	once	NA	TRBV9	CASSLDSREQYF	TGTGCCAGCAGCCTAGACAGCCGCGAGCAGTACTTC
TRBJ1-1	NA	NA	TRBV10-3	CATHRQGLMNTEAFF	TGTGCCACACATCGCCAAGGCCTAATGAACACTGAAGCTTTCTTT
TRBJ2-5	many	NA	TRBV14	CASSWSIQETQYF	TGTGCCAGCAGCTGGAGCATCCAAGAGACCCAGTACTTC
TRBJ2-5	many	TRBD2	TRBV6-1	CASSEAGTSVETQYF	TGTGCCAGCAGTGAAGCGGGGACTAGCGTAGAGACCCAGTACTTC
TRBJ1-2	many	NA	TRBV6-5	CASSYNYSPTGYGYTF	TGTGCCAGCAGTTACAATTACAGCCCAACGGGCTATGGCTACACCTTC
TRBJ2-5	NA	TRBD2	TRBV6-5	CASSLHGTSGRTQYF	TGTGCCAGCAGCTTACACGGGACTAGCGGACGGACCCAGTACTTC
TRBJ2-5	NA	TRBD2	TRBV11-2	CASSLVPGTSGGQETQYF	TGTGCCAGCAGCTTAGTCCCCGGGACTAGCGGGGGGCAAGAGACCCAGTACTTC
TRBJ1-5	many	NA	TRBV28	CASSGDENEVQPQHF	TGTGCCAGCAGTGGGGACGAAAACGAAGTTCAGCCCCAGCATTTT
TRBJ1-1	many	NA	TRBV6-2/TRBV6-3	CASGSMGTKAFF	TGTGCCAGCGGCTCCATGGGTACAAAAGCTTTCTTT
TRBJ2-7	NA	TRBD2	TRBV6-2/TRBV6-3	CASRSLAGEQYF	TGTGCCAGCAGGTCGTTAGCGGGCGAGCAGTACTTC
TRBJ1-5	few	NA	TRBV7-2	CASSTGVSNQPQHF	TGTGCCAGCAGCACCGGGGTGAGCAATCAGCCCCAGCATTTT
TRBJ1-5	NA	NA	TRBV7-8	CASSLEVGRQNQPRHF	TGTGCCAGCAGCTTAGAAGTCGGCAGACAAAATCAGCCCCGGCATTTT
TRBJ2-7	many	TRBD1	TRBV2	CASSEFRQGQSSYEQYF	TGTGCCAGCAGTGAATTTCGACAGGGACAGAGCTCTTACGAGCAGTACTTC
TRBJ2-2	many	NA	TRBV7-3	CASSLSFSGNTGELFF	TGTGCCAGCAGCTTAAGTTTTAGCGGTAACACCGGGGAGCTGTTTTTT
TRBJ2-2	many	TRBD2	TRBV30	CAWKSGLNTGELFF	TGTGCCTGGAAATCGGGACTAAACACCGGGGAGCTGTTTTTT
TRBJ1-1	many	TRBD1	TRBV29-1	CSVETGGAATEAFF	TGCAGCGTTGAGACAGGGGGCGCCGCCACTGAAGCTTTCTTT
TRBJ1-6	NA	NA	TRBV28	CASSFSGQHNSPLHF	TGTGCCAGCAGTTTTTCAGGACAGCATAATTCACCCCTCCACTTT
TRBJ1-5	few	TRBD1	TRBV6-2/TRBV6-3	CASRGQTYSNQPQHF	TGTGCAAGCAGGGGACAGACCTATAGCAATCAGCCCCAGCATTTT
TRBJ1-2	NA	TRBD1	TRBV6-1	CASSLTGQGGYTF	TGTGCCAGCAGCTTGACGGGACAGGGGGGCTACACCTTC
TRBJ1-5	NA	NA	TRBV28	CASTSPNQPQHF	TGTGCCAGCACGAGCCCGAATCAGCCCCAGCATTTT
TRBJ1-2	NA	NA	TRBV12-5	CASGLTLKYGYTF	TGTGCTAGTGGTTTGACCCTCAAATATGGCTACACCTTC
TRBJ1-5	NA	NA	TRBV28	CASRWAGHAYQPQHF	TGTGCCAGCAGATGGGCAGGCCATGCATATCAGCCCCAGCATTTT
TRBJ2-7	many	TRBD2	TRBV28	CASRGGPIEQYF	TGTGCCAGCAGGGGAGGGCCGATCGAGCAGTACTTC
TRBJ1-2	many	NA	TRBV4-2	CASSQEPWGGDGYTF	TGTGCCAGCAGCCAAGAGCCCTGGGGGGGGGATGGCTACACCTTC
TRBJ2-5	NA	TRBD1	TRBV4-1	CASSQDLRDRGWYF	TGCGCCAGCAGCCAAGATCTTCGGGACAGAGGGTGGTACTTC
TRBJ2-7	many	TRBD1	TRBV12-3/TRBV12-4	CASSWDRSYEQYF	TGTGCCAGCAGTTGGGACAGATCCTACGAGCAGTACTTC
TRBJ1-2	many	NA	TRBV6-1	CATLREPRGYGYTF	TGTGCCACCCTTCGGGAGCCGAGGGGCTATGGCTACACCTTC
TRBJ1-1	many	NA	TRBV20-1	CSAQTGFAEAFF	TGCAGTGCTCAGACGGGGTTCGCTGAAGCTTTCTTT
TRBJ2-7	few	TRBD2	TRBV7-8	CASSLSGRFNEQYF	TGTGCCAGCAGCTTAAGCGGGAGGTTCAACGAGCAGTACTTC
TRBJ2-7	few	NA	TRBV7-2	CASSHQSSYEQYF	TGTGCCAGCAGCCACCAGTCTTCGTACGAGCAGTACTTC
TRBJ2-2	many	TRBD1	TRBV20-1	CSASDRGLDTGELFF	TGCAGTGCTTCGGACAGGGGGCTTGACACCGGGGAGCTGTTTTTT
TRBJ1-2	many	NA	TRBV7-9	CASSLGVGHYGYTF	TGTGCCAGCAGCTTAGGGGTGGGCCACTATGGCTACACCTTC
TRBJ2-7	many	TRBD2	TRBV20-1	CSARHSSGKSYEQYF	TGCAGTGCTAGACACTCTAGCGGGAAGTCCTACGAGCAGTACTTC
TRBJ1-2	many	TRBD1	TRBV20-1	CSARDGTGGGYTF	TGCAGTGCTAGAGATGGGACAGGGGGTGGCTACACCTTC
TRBJ2-5	many	NA	TRBV7-3	CASSLCAGWVRETQYF	TGTGCCAGCAGCTTATGTGCTGGGTGGGTACGAGAGACCCAGTACTTC
TRBJ1-1	few	NA	TRBV12-3/TRBV12-4	CASSRVMNTEAFF	TGTGCCAGCAGCAGGGTCATGAACACTGAAGCTTTCTTT
TRBJ2-5	NA	NA	TRBV28	CASSSRSWRAYRETQYF	TGTGCCAGCAGTTCTCGGTCCTGGAGGGCTTATAGGGAGACCCAGTACTTC
TRBJ1-1	many	NA	TRBV12-3/TRBV12-4	CASRPTGYSFFAFF	TGTGCCAGCAGACCTACAGGGTATTCTTTCTTCGCTTTCTTT